Following are 17 T cell receptor beta chains from one sample sequenced in a study of read filtering for tumor transcriptome and immune sequencing. The library was built from around 400 ng RNA with molecular barcoded adaptors for alpha/delta and beta/gamma chains. TCRdb re-called the reads with MiXCR, one entry per CDR3 protein. The data contain about 38,000 distinct CDR3 sequences, roughly 13% of them singletons. The sequencing sample was made of a population of CD138-negative cells sorted from bone marrow. Every receptor here comes from a donor at least 40 years old with multiple myeloma.

In its sample, this clonotype is medium-sized (0.01 to 0.1%). This sequence joins TRBV7-3 and TRBJ2-1; no reliable D call. V lost 0 bases and J lost 0, with 9 bases in between. The CDR3 is 16 residues long. Germline values: CDR1 SGHTA, CDR2 FQGTGA. Here the CDR3 reads CASSLTAESSYNEQFF. The CDR3 coding sequence is TGTGCCAGCAGCTTAACGGCGGAGAGCTCCTACAATGAGCAGTTCTTC.

The rearrangement joins TRBV7-9 to TRBJ2-1; no reliable D call. This CDR3 is built from 16 residues. Germline V gene lookup returns CDR1 SEHNR and CDR2 FQNEAQ (reference sequence). V lost 5 bases to trimming and J lost 0 bases, with 14 bases between them. CDR3 protein: CASSPFPLCSYNEQFF. DNA of the CDR3: TGTGCCAGCAGCCCCTTCCCACTGTGCTCCTACAATGAGCAGTTCTTC. The whole variable domain, filled in from reference TRBV7-9 and TRBJ2-1, reads DTGVSQNPRHKITKRGQNVTFRCDPISEHNRLYWYRQTLGQGPEFLTYFQNEAQLEKSRLLSDRFSAERPKGSFSTLEIQRTEQGDSAMYLCASSPFPLCSYNEQFFGPGTRLTVL.

This clonotype occurred a few times. The J gene is TRBJ2-3, the V gene TRBV30, with a weak D call TRBD1 (5 bases). Trimming shortened V by 2 bases and J by 4 bases, and 10 bases separated the two germline ends. The CDR3 loop spans 13 amino acids. Germline CDR1 GTSNPN, CDR2 SVGIG (reference sequence). In DNA, the CDR3 is TGTGCCTGGAGTCTAGGGGAAGCAGATACGCAGTATTTT. Its protein is CAWSLGEADTQYF.

At least ten counts were recorded for this clonotype. The gene calls are TRBV12-3 or TRBV12-4 and TRBJ2-3; D is unresolved. V dropped 3 bases and J dropped 5 bases, with 12 bases sitting between them. CDR3 length: 14 amino acids. CDR3 in amino acids: CASSFTDGRDTQYF. The CDR3 DNA reads as TGTGCCAGCAGTTTTACCGACGGCCGAGATACGCAGTATTTT.

About this clonotype: A far more abundant clone sits one base away, making this likely a read error. The V gene is TRBV6-1, the J gene TRBJ2-1; a weak D match, TRBD2 (6 bases). V shed 5 bases and J shed 9 bases, with 17 bases lying between them. CDR1 and CDR2 from the germline V gene are MNHNS and SASEGT. The CDR3 contains 14 residues. The CDR3 region has the DNA TGTGCCAGCAGTTATCGGACTATGTTCAGTGAGCAGTTCTTC. It encodes CASSYRTMFSEQFF.

The sample holds many counts of this clonotype. J is TRBJ2-1 and V is TRBV29-1; possibly TRBD2 for D (5 bases). V lost 2 bases, J lost 0 bases, and 14 bases lay in between. This CDR3 is 16 amino acids long. Germline values: CDR1 SQVTM, CDR2 ANQGSEA. In nucleotides, the CDR3 is TGCAGCGTTGAAATTAAACCTGCGGGCTCCTACAATGAGCAGTTCTTC. Translating gives CSVEIKPAGSYNEQFF.

This clonotype showed up many times. J is TRBJ2-2 and V is TRBV4-3; no clear D. V gave up 0 bases and J gave up 4 bases, with 6 bases separating them. The CDR3 spans 14 residues. The V gene's germline CDR1 is LGHNA and CDR2 YSLEER. CDR3: CASSQDMVTGELFF. Here the CDR3 DNA reads TGCGCCAGCAGCCAAGATATGGTCACCGGGGAGCTGTTTTTT.

This clonotype was counted ten times or more. The chain links TRBV10-3 to TRBJ2-7; D is unresolved. Trimming left V 0 bases short and J 6 bases short, with 3 bases between. This CDR3 contains 11 residues. Germline V lookup: CDR1 ENHRY, CDR2 SYGVKD. The CDR3 protein is CAISESVEQYF. CDR3 DNA sequence: TGTGCCATCAGTGAGTCGGTCGAGCAGTACTTC.

V gene TRBV12-3 or TRBV12-4 combines with J gene TRBJ1-1; possible D gene TRBD1, 6 bases. This CDR3 is built from 16 residues. V lost 0 bases to trimming and J lost 1 base, with 12 bases between them. As DNA, the CDR3 is TGTGCCAGCAGTTTAGCTAACAGGGTCAGGAACACTGAAGCTTTCTTT. Protein: CASSLANRVRNTEAFF.

This clonotype was seen repeatedly, ten times or more. The chain is built from TRBV20-1 and TRBJ2-1, with 7 positions matching TRBD2. This CDR3 is built from 13 residues. Looked up from germline, CDR1 is DFQATT and CDR2 is SNEGSKA (reference sequence). J was trimmed by 6 bases and V by 3 bases; bases with no gene match: 5. CDR3 region: CSASPGLVNEQFF. The CDR3 coding sequence is TGCAGTGCTAGTCCAGGACTAGTCAATGAGCAGTTCTTC.

Ten or more counts support this clonotype. DNA of the CDR3: TGTGCCAGCAGCTTGGGGCCAATTTCACCCCTCCACTTT. As protein: CASSLGPISPLHF. The J gene is TRBJ1-6, the V gene TRBV7-2; possible D gene TRBD1, 5 bases. Trimming removed 3 bases at V and 9 bases at J, with 9 bases between. CDR1 and CDR2 (germline): SGHTA, FQGNSA. This CDR3 contains 13 residues.

This clonotype was found many times. The J gene is TRBJ1-1, the V gene TRBV28, with D possibly TRBD1 on 5 matching bases. Trimming cost V 7 bases and J 10 bases, with 16 bases left between them. CDR1 and CDR2 (germline): MDHEN, SYDVKM. The CDR3 runs 12 residues. The CDR3 DNA reads TGTGCCAGCATTACAATAACGGGGGGAGCTTTCTTT. It encodes CASITITGGAFF.

This clonotype occurred a few times. The CDR3 here is CASSLPSDGTSSETQYF. CDR3 DNA: TGTGCCAGCAGCTTACCGTCAGACGGGACTTCCTCAGAGACCCAGTACTTC. The chain carries TRBV7-2 and TRBJ2-5, with D possibly matching TRBD2 (6 bases). V was trimmed by 2 bases and J by 4 bases, leaving 20 bases between them. The germline V gene has CDR1 SGHTA and CDR2 FQGNSA. This CDR3 comprises 17 residues.

This clonotype was seen at least ten times. This rearrangement joins TRBV6-2 or TRBV6-3 to TRBJ2-6; D gene unclear. The V and J ends lost 2 bases and 0 bases respectively, with 5 bases between them. This CDR3 contains 15 residues. Germline V CDR1 and CDR2: MNHEY, SVGEGT. The DNA of the CDR3 is TGTGCCAGCAGTTACGACCGCTCTGGGGCCAACGTCCTGACTTTC. Its protein is CASSYDRSGANVLTF.

This clonotype has ten or more counts. The chain combines TRBV28 with TRBJ1-4; D is possibly TRBD1 (6 bases). The CDR3 totals 15 residues. CDR1 is MDHEN and CDR2 is SYDVKM in the germline V gene. The V end lost 5 bases, the J end lost 8 bases, and 18 bases lay between the germline ends. The CDR3 bases are TGTGCCAGCAGTAAACAGACAGGCCGGGGCGAAAAACTGTTTTTT. This encodes CASSKQTGRGEKLFF.

This clonotype was picked up many times. The chain carries TRBV28 and TRBJ2-2; 10 bases line up with TRBD2. Germline CDR1 and CDR2: MDHEN and SYDVKM. The CDR3 extends over 21 amino acids. V lost 5 bases and J lost 4; bases outside the gene matches: 22. The CDR3 loop reads CASSPDTTPSSGRGVTGELFF. DNA of the CDR3: TGTGCCAGCAGTCCCGACACTACCCCCTCTAGCGGGAGAGGGGTCACCGGGGAGCTGTTTTTT. Full variable domain (rest looked up from reference TRBV28 and TRBJ2-2): DVKVTQSSRYLVKRTGEKVFLECVQDMDHENMFWYRQDPGLGLRLIYFSYDVKMKEKGDIPEGYSVSREKKERFSLILESASTNQTSMYLCASSPDTTPSSGRGVTGELFFGEGSRLTVL.

On this clonotype itself: One end of the junction varies from germline; a read error may be responsible. This chain connects TRBV28 to TRBJ2-3, with D unclear. CDR1 is MDHEN and CDR2 is SYDVKM in the germline V gene. This CDR3 spans 15 amino acids. The CDR3 nucleotides read TGTGCCAGCAGTTTAGATACGGTGAGCACAGATACGCAGTGCTTT. This codes for CASSLDTVSTDTQCF.